This is a list of T cell receptor beta chains from one sample in a study of cytotoxic CD8 clonotypes in ibrutinib-treated CLL. TCRdb keeps only in-frame clones here, not all; method: immunoSEQ multiplex PCR. The data contain around 310,000 clones, about 80% of them singletons. The source material was PBMCs, sampled before ibrutinib treatment. These receptors all stem from a human donor with chronic lymphocytic leukemia. CDR3s include the opening cysteine and the closing phenylalanine or tryptophan. Fields, in order: J gene, clone size, V gene, D gene, CDR3 protein, CDR3 DNA. The D gene is left open where the match is weak. Only part of the rows carry a size: once, few, many, or a class if the clone is expanded.

>TRBJ2-7|.|TRBV6-5|.
CASSYSTTLLPHEQYF
TGTGCCAGCAGTTACTCGACCACCCTACTCCCCCACGAGCAGTACTTC
>TRBJ1-1|.|TRBV18|.
CASALRSGNTEAFF
TGTGCCAGCGCACTACGGAGTGGGAACACTGAAGCTTTCTTT
>TRBJ1-2|.|TRBV15|.
CATSSGTATYGYTF
TGTGCCACCAGCAGTGGAACAGCCACCTATGGCTACACCTTC
>TRBJ1-2|.|TRBV7-2|.
CASSLGRWGRYGYTF
TGTGCCAGCAGCTTAGGGAGGTGGGGTCGCTATGGCTACACCTTC
>TRBJ1-5|.|TRBV5-5|.
CASSLDQGENQPQHF
TGTGCCAGCAGCTTGGATCAGGGAGAAAATCAGCCCCAGCATTTT
>TRBJ1-2|.|TRBV28|.
CASSGQINYGYTF
TGTGCCAGCAGTGGACAGATTAACTATGGCTACACCTTC
>TRBJ2-7|.|TRBV11-2|TRBD2
CASSLSLAGDYEQYF
TGTGCCAGCAGCTTAAGCCTAGCGGGAGACTACGAGCAGTACTTC
>TRBJ2-7|.|TRBV19|.
CASSIRGEGEQYF
TGTGCCAGTAGTATCCGTGGGGAAGGGGAGCAGTACTTC
>TRBJ2-1|once|TRBV2|TRBD2
CASSPSGRPSNEQFF
TGTGCCAGCAGTCCTAGCGGGAGGCCAAGCAATGAGCAGTTCTTC
>TRBJ2-7|.|TRBV11-2|TRBD2
CASAPGLVYEQYF
TGTGCCAGCGCCCCGGGACTAGTATACGAGCAGTACTTC
>TRBJ1-5|few|TRBV18|.
CASSPTGQLTNQPQHF
TGTGCCAGCTCACCGACTGGACAGCTGACAAATCAGCCCCAGCATTTT
>TRBJ2-7|.|TRBV11-2|.
CASSDGHGRRYEQYF
TGTGCCAGCAGCGACGGCCATGGCAGGAGATACGAGCAGTACTTC
>TRBJ2-1|.|TRBV4-2|TRBD2
CASSLRSGSGYNEQFF
TGTGCCAGCAGCCTACGGAGCGGGAGCGGTTACAATGAGCAGTTCTTC
>TRBJ2-3|.|TRBV28|.
CASSAGQSTDTQYF
TGTGCCAGCAGTGCGGGACAGAGCACAGATACGCAGTATTTT
>TRBJ2-4|.|TRBV2|TRBD2
CASRGLAGKNIQYF
TGTGCCAGCAGAGGACTAGCGGGAAAAAACATTCAGTACTTC
>TRBJ2-1|.|TRBV15|.
CATQKSGNEQFF
TGTGCCACCCAAAAATCCGGGAATGAGCAGTTCTTC
>TRBJ2-1|.|TRBV10-3|TRBD1
CAINTRPGGTNEQFF
TGTGCCATCAATACTCGGCCAGGGGGAACCAATGAGCAGTTCTTC
>TRBJ2-7|.|TRBV19|.
CASSWTGAYEQYF
TGTGCCAGTAGTTGGACGGGAGCCTACGAGCAGTACTTC
>TRBJ1-1|.|TRBV5-4|TRBD1
CASSFYRGRQTEAFF
TGTGCCAGCAGCTTTTACAGGGGGCGGCAGACTGAAGCTTTCTTT
>TRBJ2-5|.|TRBV11-2|.
CASSITGFTEQYF
TGTGCCAGCAGCATAACAGGGTTCACGGAGCAGTACTTC
>TRBJ1-1|.|TRBV30|.
CAWSLGEGAFF
TGTGCCTGGAGTTTGGGAGAAGGAGCTTTCTTT
>TRBJ1-1|.|TRBV6-1|.
CASRERMNTEAFF
TGTGCCAGCAGAGAGAGAATGAACACTGAAGCTTTCTTT
>TRBJ1-1|.|TRBV6-5|.
CASSRNTEAFF
TGTGCCAGCTCCAGGAACACTGAAGCTTTCTTT
>TRBJ2-2|.|TRBV5-4|TRBD2
CASSAGLAGTGELFF
TGTGCCAGCAGCGCGGGACTAGCGGGCACCGGGGAGCTGTTTTTT
>TRBJ2-1|few|TRBV9|.
CASSVDYTRPSYNEQFF
TGTGCCAGCAGCGTAGATTACACAAGGCCCTCCTACAATGAGCAGTTCTTC
>TRBJ2-6|once|TRBV15|.
CATSRGGGRTSGANVLTF
TGTGCCACCAGCAGAGGCGGCGGCCGAACCTCTGGGGCCAACGTCCTGACTTTC
>TRBJ2-7|.|TRBV6-1|.
CASSGPTTGYNYEQYF
TGTGCCAGCAGTGGCCCGACGACAGGTTACAACTACGAGCAGTACTTC
>TRBJ2-5|.|TRBV7-8|.
CASSSTSTLWGTQYF
TGTGCCAGCAGCTCCACTAGCACCTTATGGGGGACCCAGTACTTC
>TRBJ2-7|.|TRBV7-9|.
CASSPGTFPYEQYF
TGTGCCAGCAGCCCGGGGACGTTCCCCTACGAGCAGTACTTC
>TRBJ2-1|.|TRBV19|TRBD2
CASMTSGIYNEQFF
TGTGCCAGCATGACTAGCGGGATCTACAATGAGCAGTTCTTC
>TRBJ2-7|once|TRBV2|.
CASSEYARGGEQYF
TGTGCCAGCAGTGAATATGCCAGGGGAGGCGAGCAGTACTTC
>TRBJ2-7|once|TRBV27|TRBD1
CASSRQGRYEQYF
TGTGCCAGCAGCAGACAGGGCCGCTACGAGCAGTACTTC
>TRBJ2-1|few|TRBV7-6|TRBD2
CASSARTSGNNEQFF
TGTGCCAGCAGCGCAAGGACTAGCGGGAACAATGAGCAGTTCTTC
>TRBJ2-7|.|TRBV29-1|TRBD1
CSARTGRSYEQYF
TGCAGCGCCAGGACAGGAAGATCCTACGAGCAGTACTTC
>TRBJ2-5|.|TRBV5-8|TRBD1
CASSLGRQGTVLETQYF
TGTGCCAGCAGCTTGGGACGACAGGGGACCGTCTTGGAGACCCAGTACTTC
>TRBJ2-7|.|TRBV27|.
CASSLRDGYEQYF
TGTGCCAGCAGTCTCCGGGACGGCTACGAGCAGTACTTC
>TRBJ2-1|.|TRBV25-1|.
CASSDAPSSYNEQFF
TGTGCCAGCAGTGACGCTCCAAGCTCCTACAATGAGCAGTTCTTC
>TRBJ2-1|.|TRBV6-4|TRBD2
CASSDGLAGANNEQFF
TGTGCCAGCAGTGATGGACTAGCGGGAGCGAACAATGAGCAGTTCTTC
>TRBJ2-1|once|TRBV28|.
CASSGTAGSIYNEQFF
TGTGCCAGCAGTGGGACCGCGGGAAGCATCTACAATGAGCAGTTCTTC
>TRBJ2-7|.|TRBV5-1|.
CASSLGSRSYEQYF
TGCGCCAGCAGCTTGGGATCCCGCTCCTACGAGCAGTACTTC
>TRBJ1-5|.|TRBV4-1|.
CASSQAGQLVGSNQPQHF
TGCGCCAGCAGCCAAGCTGGGCAGCTGGTCGGGAGCAATCAGCCCCAGCATTTT
>TRBJ1-1|.|TRBV19|.
CASRGTRRFQGMNTEAFF
TGTGCCAGTAGGGGCACGAGGAGGTTCCAAGGAATGAACACTGAAGCTTTCTTT
>TRBJ2-1|.|TRBV7-2|TRBD2
CASRRTSGSSYNEQFF
TGTGCCAGCAGGAGGACTAGCGGTAGCTCCTACAATGAGCAGTTCTTC
>TRBJ2-7|.|TRBV7-8|TRBD2
CASHLAAGAIYEQYF
TGTGCCAGCCACCTAGCCGCGGGAGCCATATACGAGCAGTACTTC
>TRBJ1-2|.|TRBV28|.
CASSSASSGMGGYTF
TGTGCCAGCAGCTCCGCCAGCTCGGGGATGGGTGGCTACACCTTC
>TRBJ1-1|.|TRBV9|.
CASSEGALF
TGTGCCAGCAGCGAGGGTGCGCTCTTT
>TRBJ1-1|.|TRBV27|.
CASSLYVDREAFF
TGTGCCAGCAGTTTATACGTCGACAGGGAAGCTTTCTTT
>TRBJ2-7|.|TRBV7-9|.
CASSLVHSGYEQYF
TGTGCCAGCAGCTTAGTCCACAGTGGCTACGAGCAGTACTTC
>TRBJ2-5|few|TRBV15|.
CATSSQVDKTQYF
TGTGCCACCAGCAGCCAGGTTGATAAGACCCAGTACTTC
>TRBJ1-5|.|TRBV2|.
CASSILGRANQPQHF
TGTGCCAGCAGCATTCTGGGACGGGCAAATCAGCCCCAGCATTTT
>TRBJ2-7|.|TRBV27|TRBD2
CASSFGLAGGPIYEQYF
TGTGCCAGCAGTTTCGGACTAGCGGGAGGGCCGATCTACGAGCAGTACTTC
>TRBJ1-2|few|TRBV5-6|TRBD1
CAVTRTGGDYGYTF
TGTGCCGTGACCCGGACAGGGGGCGACTATGGCTACACCTTC
>TRBJ1-2|.|TRBV29-1|TRBD1
CSVRAGGEYGYTF
TGCAGCGTTAGGGCAGGGGGAGAGTATGGCTACACCTTC
>TRBJ1-2|.|TRBV25-1|TRBD1
CASSPTGALAYTF
TGTGCCAGCAGCCCGACAGGGGCGCTTGCCTACACCTTC